These 28 T cell receptor beta chains share one sample of origin, sequenced in a study of shared clonotypes between healthy human individuals (dated by TCRdb to 2018 to 2020). CD8 naive samples were CD45RO-negative cells positively selected for CCR7, giving a CD45RA+CCR7+ population that excluded TemRA cells. Library preparation used the immunoSEQ multiplex PCR assay. As stored in TCRdb, this immuneACCESS dataset retains in-frame rearrangements with V and J assigned. A fraction of the clones does not appear; measured against another copy, unresolved V genes explain less than half of the discrepancy, and the remainder lacks a known reason. The table for this sample lists about 2.1 million clones; about 93% of them were counted only once. Under 2% of the sample is held by the ten biggest clonotypes. Sequenced sample: naive CD8+ T cells from PBMCs. The cell subset or site label, read with the paper, signifies: CD45RA+CCR7+. The receptors shown here come from a young man in good health. Some clones in this sample may be carry-over from other donors' samples.

The chain has TRBV4-1 and TRBJ2-1; 14 bases align to TRBD2. Unmatched junction bases numbered 4, after V lost 3 bases and J lost 9 bases. This CDR3 spans 15 amino acids. Germline values: CDR1 MGHRA, CDR2 YSYEKL. The CDR3 coding sequence is TGCGCCAGCAGCCAGGGGACTAGCGGGAGCGGTGAGCAGTTCTTC. Its translation is CASSQGTSGSGEQFF.

The chain uses TRBV5-4 and TRBJ1-1; the D is unclear. The CDR3 is made up of 15 amino acids. Germline CDR1 and CDR2: SGHNT and YYREEE (reference sequence). The ends were cut back, 0 bases at V and 0 bases at J, with 9 bases in the middle. In DNA, the CDR3 is TGTGCCAGCAGCTTGGGTCTCCAGCTGAACACTGAAGCTTTCTTT. Translating it yields CASSLGLQLNTEAFF.

This rearrangement joins TRBV9 to TRBJ1-3; D is ambiguous. This CDR3 spans 14 amino acids. Germline V gene sequence: CDR1 SGDLS, CDR2 YYNGEE. The germline V and J ends were trimmed by 4 bases and 0 bases, with 8 bases remaining between them. The DNA of the CDR3 is TGTGCCAGCAGCACCCAGAGCTCTGGAAACACCATATATTTT. Its protein product is CASSTQSSGNTIYF.

The V call is TRBV5-1, the J call TRBJ1-5; possible D gene TRBD1, 5 bases. The CDR3 totals 15 residues. Germline lookup yields CDR1 SGHRS and CDR2 YFSETQ. V was shortened by 4 bases and J by 0 bases, with 11 bases between the two germline ends. In DNA form, the CDR3 reads TGCGCCAGCAGCACACAGGTTTATAGCAATCAGCCCCAGCATTTT. Its protein product is CASSTQVYSNQPQHF.

This chain links TRBV27 with TRBJ2-7; either TRBD1 or TRBD2 may supply D (7 bases each). The V and J ends lost 6 bases and 2 bases respectively, with 14 bases between them. The CDR3 sequence is 14 residues long. CDR1 is MNHEY and CDR2 is SMNVEV in the germline V gene (reference sequence). The CDR3 sequence: CASSQGGPPYEQYF. The CDR3 region has the DNA TGTGCCAGCAGCCAGGGGGGGCCGCCCTACGAGCAGTACTTC.

The CDR3 DNA is TGTGCCAACGCGGGACTCACAAAGGGTGAGCAGTTCTTC. Translated, it gives CANAGLTKGEQFF. This sequence joins TRBV6-1 and TRBJ2-1; TRBD2 is a possible D gene (6 bases). CDR3 length equals 13 residues. Germline CDR1 and CDR2: MNHNS and SASEGT. Trimming removed 10 bases at V and 9 bases at J, with 19 bases between.

This clone was recorded only once. The CDR3 nucleotides read TGTGCCAGCAGTTTTTCGCGACAGGGGTATGAGCAGTACTTC. Translated: CASSFSRQGYEQYF. The chain uses TRBV27 and TRBJ2-7; 8 positions agree with TRBD1. The CDR3 totals 14 residues. The V segment lost 3 bases and the J segment 7 bases; nucleotides outside the gene matches: 8. Germline values: CDR1 MNHEY, CDR2 SMNVEV (reference sequence).

The rearrangement uses TRBV9 and TRBJ1-5; D uncertain. Germline CDR1 reads SGDLS; CDR2 reads YYNGEE. There are 16 residues in the CDR3. The V and J ends lost 0 bases and 6 bases respectively, with 16 bases between them. The CDR3 nucleotides read TGTGCCAGCAGCGTAGAGGGTCATACGCCGGGTCAGCCCCAGCATTTT. Residues: CASSVEGHTPGQPQHF.

The chain is built from TRBV4-2 and TRBJ2-3; 9 nucleotides align to TRBD2. The CDR3 loop spans 16 amino acids. Looked up from germline, CDR1 is LGHNA and CDR2 is YNFKEQ. Losses at the gene ends were 4 bases for V and 0 bases for J; bases not matched to a gene: 5. The CDR3 nucleotides read TGTGCCAGCAGCCCCACTAGCGGGTTTAGCACAGATACGCAGTATTTT. Amino acids: CASSPTSGFSTDTQYF.

This clone was observed a handful of times. The V call is TRBV19, the J call TRBJ1-1; D may be TRBD1 (5 bases). This CDR3 has 14 amino acids. Germline loops: CDR1 LNHDA, CDR2 SQIVND (reference sequence). V lost 7 bases, J lost 0 bases, and 12 bases lay in between. CDR3 region: CASTPTVMNTEAFF. The CDR3 bases are TGTGCCAGTACCCCGACAGTCATGAACACTGAAGCTTTCTTT.

The chain links TRBV27 to TRBJ2-5, with 8 bases identical to TRBD1. V was clipped by 5 bases and J by 9 bases; unmatched bases: 8. Germline V lookup: CDR1 MNHEY, CDR2 SMNVEV (reference sequence). CDR3 length: 13 residues. Here the CDR3 DNA reads TGTGCCAGCAGTCCGGGGACAGGACGGGCCCAGTACTTC. This gives the protein CASSPGTGRAQYF.

The chain links TRBV7-3 to TRBJ2-7, with a weak D call TRBD2 (6 bases). Trimming took 5 bases from V and 2 from J, leaving 19 bases between them. The CDR3 is 16 amino acids. CDR1 SGHTA and CDR2 FQGTGA come from the germline V gene. The CDR3 protein is CASSAAPATRPYEQYF. The CDR3 coding sequence is TGTGCCAGCAGCGCCGCACCAGCGACTAGACCCTACGAGCAGTACTTC.

This sequence joins TRBV9 and TRBJ2-3, with a possible D match to TRBD1 (6 bases). This CDR3 region has 14 residues. Trimming shortened V by 3 bases and J by 0 bases, and 8 bases separated the two germline ends. Per the germline V gene, CDR1 is SGDLS and CDR2 is YYNGEE. Here the CDR3 reads CASSETGSTDTQYF. The DNA of the CDR3 is TGTGCCAGCAGCGAGACAGGTAGCACAGATACGCAGTATTTT.

This clone was recorded only once. The chain employs TRBV5-1 and TRBJ2-7, with unresolved D. The length of the CDR3 is 13 residues. Germline V gives CDR1 SGHRS, CDR2 YFSETQ. V dropped 4 bases and J dropped 5 bases, with 13 bases sitting between them. DNA of the CDR3: TGCGCCAGCAGCCCCACCCCCCCAAACGAGCAGTACTTC. It translates to CASSPTPPNEQYF. Filled out from reference TRBV5-1 and TRBJ2-7, the complete variable domain reads KAGVTQTPRYLIKTRGQQVTLSCSPISGHRSVSWYQQTPGQGLQFLFEYFSETQRNKGNFPGRFSGRQFSNSRSEMNVSTLELGDSALYLCASSPTPPNEQYFGPGTRLTVT.

The gene calls are TRBV7-8 and TRBJ2-1, with D unclear. Trimming left V 4 bases short and J 4 bases short, with 8 bases between. CDR1 and CDR2 from the germline V gene are SGHVS and FQNEAQ. The CDR3 runs 13 residues. The CDR3 coding sequence is TGTGCCAGCAGCTCGACGGCTTACAATGAGCAGTTCTTC. Its translation is CASSSTAYNEQFF.

J is TRBJ1-1 and V is TRBV4-3, with D tentatively TRBD1 (5 bases). CDR3 length: 14 residues. The V end lost 0 bases, the J end lost 11 bases, and 16 bases lay between the germline ends. Germline assignment: CDR1 LGHNA and CDR2 YSLEER. The CDR3 nucleotides are TGCGCCAGCAGCCAAGAAGTCGGGGCACGGAACGCTTTCTTT. Its translation is CASSQEVGARNAFF.

This clone occurred once. The sample carries other DNA sequences with the same CDR3. The CDR3 is CAWSVRARNEQFF. In nucleotides, the CDR3 is TGTGCCTGGAGTGTAAGGGCACGTAATGAGCAGTTCTTC. This chain links TRBV30 with TRBJ2-1; D uncertain. The length of the CDR3 is 13 residues. V was clipped by 0 bases and J by 7 bases, with 10 bases between them. Germline assignment: CDR1 GTSNPN and CDR2 SVGIG (reference sequence).

This chain uses TRBV27 with TRBJ2-2; weak D call: TRBD2 (6 bases). The length of the CDR3 is 15 residues. The germline V and J ends were trimmed by 4 bases and 5 bases, with 14 bases remaining between them. CDR1 MNHEY and CDR2 SMNVEV come from the germline V gene (reference sequence). The CDR3 reads CASSWGTLQTGELFF. The DNA of the CDR3 is TGTGCCAGCAGTTGGGGGACTTTACAAACCGGGGAGCTGTTTTTT.

The chain uses TRBV4-1 and TRBJ2-7; 8 bases line up with TRBD2. After removal of 0 bases from V and 2 bases from J, the junction contained 6 bases not matched to a gene. From germline, CDR1 is MGHRA and CDR2 YSYEKL. CDR3 length equals 16 residues. CDR3 coding DNA: TGCGCCAGCAGCCAAGAGAGAGGCGGGGGGACCTACGAGCAGTACTTC. It yields the protein CASSQERGGGTYEQYF.

This clone was seen a single time. The chain uses TRBV5-6 and TRBJ2-1, with TRBD1 matching 8 bases. V lost 1 base and J lost 8; bases outside the gene matches: 5. The CDR3 consists of 14 residues. Germline V lookup: CDR1 SGHDT, CDR2 YYEEEE. In nucleotides, the CDR3 is TGTGCCAGCAGCTTGAAGCCAGGGGGCGATGAGCAGTTCTTC. Translated, it gives CASSLKPGGDEQFF.

The chain uses TRBV12-2 and TRBJ1-4; the table's D gene call, TRBD1, was not cross checked with the DNA. TRBV12-2 is classified as a pseudogene. This CDR3 comprises 18 residues. CDR3 residues: CASRLAPHRGPANEKLFF. The CDR3 DNA is TGTGCAAGTCGCTTAGCGCCCCACAGGGGCCCCGCTAATGAAAAACTGTTTTTT.

This chain joins TRBV5-5 and TRBJ2-7; D remains ambiguous. This CDR3 comprises 12 residues. Germline CDR1 reads SGHKS; CDR2 reads YYEKEE (reference sequence). The V end lost 0 bases, the J end lost 6 bases, and 7 bases lay between the germline ends. CDR3 in DNA: TGTGCCAGCAGCTTGGTGGGTTGCGAGCAGTACTTC. Translated, it gives CASSLVGCEQYF.

This sequence joins TRBV7-6 and TRBJ2-5, with 12 positions matching TRBD2. V gave up 4 bases and J gave up 1 base; unmatched junction bases: 7. Germline lookup yields CDR1 SGHVS and CDR2 FNYEAQ. CDR3 size: 17 residues. The CDR3 nucleotides are TGTGCCAGCAGCTCCGGCACTAGCGGGAGGCCCCAAGAGACCCAGTACTTC. Its translation: CASSSGTSGRPQETQYF.

The chain employs TRBV7-3 and TRBJ2-1, with D possibly being TRBD2 (6 bases). Germline V CDR1 and CDR2: SGHTA, FQGTGA. The length of the CDR3 is 13 residues. V was cut by 2 bases and J by 10 bases, with 12 bases left in between. The CDR3 loop reads CASSLGRGKEQFF. Here the CDR3 DNA reads TGTGCCAGCAGCTTAGGGCGGGGCAAAGAGCAGTTCTTC.

The genes are TRBV7-3 and TRBJ2-3; D remains unclear. CDR1 is SGHTA and CDR2 is FQGTGA in the germline V gene. This CDR3 region has 15 residues. V was clipped by 2 bases and J by 2 bases, with 11 bases between them. DNA of the CDR3: TGTGCCAGCAGCTTAGGTGTGGCAGCCACAGATACGCAGTATTTT. Protein sequence: CASSLGVAATDTQYF.

The chain uses TRBV18 and TRBJ2-5; 7 positions match TRBD1. The germline V gene has CDR1 KGHSH and CDR2 LQKENI. V trimming: 0 bases; J trimming: 4 bases; junction bases outside the gene matches: 5. The CDR3 is made up of 15 amino acids. DNA of the CDR3: TGTGCCAGCTCACCACCGAACAGGGGAATAGAGACCCAGTACTTC. This encodes CASSPPNRGIETQYF.

The genes are TRBV9 and TRBJ2-4; 8 bases are a match to TRBD2. Germline lookup yields CDR1 SGDLS and CDR2 YYNGEE. The length of the CDR3 is 15 residues. V lost 0 bases and J lost 4; bases outside the gene matches: 3. The CDR3 nucleotides are TGTGCCAGCAGCGTAGGGACTAGCTTAAAAAACATTCAGTACTTC. This sequence encodes CASSVGTSLKNIQYF.

The V call is TRBV7-9, the J call TRBJ2-2, with 8 positions matching TRBD2. J lost 6 bases, V lost 8 bases, and 5 bases had no gene match. In germline, CDR1 is SEHNR, CDR2 FQNEAQ (reference sequence). CDR3 length: 13 residues. CDR3 sequence reads: CASQREGPGELFF. CDR3 bases: TGTGCCAGCCAACGGGAGGGACCCGGGGAGCTGTTTTTT.